The rows below give T cell receptor beta chains drawn from one sample of a study of a mutant IDH1 vaccine in newly diagnosed glioma. Assay: immunoSEQ multiplex PCR; the TCRdb copy retains only in-frame clones and omits some. The sample carries 52,000 or so clones, 82% recorded once. No antigen has been identified for these receptors. The sequenced sample was PBMCs, obtained from a glioma patient whose treatment included an IDH1 peptide vaccine. The receptors here all came from a woman between 18 and 30 years old with glioma. Some clones in this sample may be carry-over from other donors' samples. CDR3s include the opening cysteine and the closing phenylalanine or tryptophan. The order of the fields is D gene, J gene, V gene, clone size, CDR3 protein, CDR3 DNA. D genes are given only for firm matches. Clone size is not always given. Where it is, it says once, few, many or a class for expanded clones.

TRBD1	TRBJ1-2	TRBV10-2	.	CASSPTGAPNYGYTF	TGCGCCAGCAGTCCTACAGGGGCACCTAACTATGGCTACACCTTC
.	TRBJ2-7	TRBV7-6	.	CASSLAAGVAYEQYF	TGTGCCAGCAGCTTAGCGGCAGGGGTCGCCTACGAGCAGTACTTC
.	TRBJ2-7	TRBV5-3	.	CARSRVRGHFFYEQYF	TGTGCCAGAAGCCGAGTCAGGGGACACTTCTTCTACGAGCAGTACTTC
TRBD1	TRBJ2-5	TRBV25-1	.	CASSEWETGISETQYF	TGTGCCAGCAGTGAATGGGAGACAGGGATATCAGAGACCCAGTACTTC
.	TRBJ2-3	TRBV6-4	.	CASSDSVGSTDTQYF	TGTGCCAGCAGTGACTCGGTGGGATCCACAGATACGCAGTATTTT
.	TRBJ2-7	TRBV5-1	.	CASSLAGNAYEQYF	TGCGCCAGCAGCTTGGCAGGGAATGCCTACGAGCAGTACTTC
.	TRBJ1-1	TRBV7-9	.	CASSWGKTLNTEAFF	TGTGCCAGCAGCTGGGGAAAAACCCTAAACACTGAAGCTTTCTTT
.	TRBJ2-7	TRBV18	.	CASSPVVLSDEQYF	TGTGCCAGCTCACCGGTAGTGTTATCCGACGAGCAGTACTTC
TRBD2	TRBJ2-5	TRBV5-6	.	CASSRTRGRETQYF	TGTGCCAGCAGCCGAACGCGGGGGAGAGAGACCCAGTACTTC
TRBD2	TRBJ2-1	TRBV9	.	CASSVDGLAGARNEQFF	TGTGCCAGCAGCGTAGACGGACTAGCGGGGGCGCGGAATGAGCAGTTCTTC
.	TRBJ2-3	TRBV15	.	CATSREGDTQYF	TGTGCCACCAGCAGAGAGGGAGATACGCAGTATTTT
.	TRBJ2-2	TRBV18	.	CASSPGSGELFF	TGTGCCAGCTCACCAGGTTCCGGGGAGCTGTTTTTT
.	TRBJ1-5	TRBV7-8	.	CASSLGRGQPQHF	TGTGCCAGCAGCTTAGGGAGGGGCCAGCCCCAGCATTTT
TRBD2	TRBJ2-1	TRBV6-6	.	CASSPWTSGGPNEQFF	TGTGCCAGCAGTCCCTGGACTAGCGGGGGGCCCAATGAGCAGTTCTTC
.	TRBJ2-7	TRBV5-1	.	CASSLGGGSSYEQYF	TGCGCCAGCAGCTTGGGAGGGGGTAGCTCCTACGAGCAGTACTTC
.	TRBJ2-2	TRBV27	.	CASSGTNTGELFF	TGTGCCAGCAGTGGGACAAACACCGGGGAGCTGTTTTTT
.	TRBJ1-4	TRBV2	.	CASSDAGQLNNEKLFF	TGTGCCAGCAGTGATGCTGGACAGTTAAATAATGAAAAACTGTTTTTT
.	TRBJ1-3	TRBV6-5	.	CASRGTGGSGNTIYF	TGTGCCAGCAGAGGGACGGGCGGGTCTGGAAACACCATATATTTT
.	TRBJ2-5	TRBV14	once	CASSQDGFATQYF	TGTGCCAGCAGCCAAGATGGCTTTGCGACCCAGTACTTC
.	TRBJ1-2	TRBV7-2	.	CASSLVAGSNYGYTF	TGTGCCAGCAGCTTAGTAGCAGGGTCTAACTATGGCTACACCTTC
TRBD1	TRBJ2-1	TRBV7-2	.	CASSLSGGTGVGNEQFF	TGTGCCAGCAGCTTGAGTGGGGGGACAGGGGTTGGAAATGAGCAGTTCTTC
TRBD1	TRBJ1-2	TRBV5-1	.	CASSPDRGGYGYTF	TGCGCCAGCAGCCCTGACAGGGGCGGGTATGGCTACACCTTC
TRBD1	TRBJ1-1	TRBV18	.	CASSPPGTGEAFF	TGTGCCAGCTCACCACCCGGGACAGGTGAAGCTTTCTTT
.	TRBJ1-1	TRBV28	once	CASSSSPLGLNTEAFF	TGTGCCAGCAGTTCCAGCCCGCTGGGGCTGAACACTGAAGCTTTCTTT
TRBD1	TRBJ1-2	TRBV5-6	.	CASSLGDRVGYGYTF	TGTGCCAGCAGCTTGGGTGACAGGGTTGGCTATGGCTACACCTTC
.	TRBJ2-7	TRBV10-3	.	CAINPGVYEQYF	TGTGCCATCAATCCAGGGGTCTACGAGCAGTACTTC
.	TRBJ2-7	TRBV6-4	.	CASSDSGRRQGYEQYF	TGTGCCAGCAGTGACTCCGGACGGCGCCAAGGTTACGAGCAGTACTTC
.	TRBJ1-1	TRBV25-1	once	CASRRGPASTEAFF	TGTGCCAGCAGGAGGGGACCCGCCAGCACTGAAGCTTTCTTT
.	TRBJ2-2	TRBV6-5	.	CASKGVGNTGELFF	TGTGCCAGCAAGGGGGTAGGCAACACCGGGGAGCTGTTTTTT
.	TRBJ2-7	TRBV6-1	.	CASSLGGALPYEQYF	TGTGCCAGCAGTCTAGGGGGGGCCCTACCCTACGAGCAGTACTTC
.	TRBJ2-7	TRBV7-9	.	CASSPRLAPKEQYF	TGTGCCAGCAGCCCAAGACTGGCCCCCAAGGAGCAGTACTTC
.	TRBJ1-4	TRBV4-1	.	CASSQRQAATNEKLFF	TGCGCCAGCAGTCAACGACAGGCCGCAACTAATGAAAAACTGTTTTTT
.	TRBJ1-1	TRBV6-4	few	CASSRTVNTEAFF	TGTGCCAGCAGTAGGACAGTGAACACTGAAGCTTTCTTT
.	TRBJ1-2	TRBV5-4	.	CASSSPPQGDYGYTF	TGTGCCAGCAGCTCCCCCCCACAGGGAGACTATGGCTACACCTTC
.	TRBJ2-5	TRBV1	once	CTSSQDRTRGGAETQYF	TGCACCAGCAGCCAAGATCGCACTAGGGGCGGCGCGGAGACCCAGTACTTC
.	TRBJ1-1	TRBV9	.	CASSSALNTEAFF	TGTGCCAGCAGCTCAGCTCTGAACACTGAAGCTTTCTTT
.	TRBJ2-2	TRBV4-1	.	CASSQGGIEVGELFF	TGCGCCAGCAGCCAAGGTGGAATTGAAGTCGGGGAGCTGTTTTTT
.	TRBJ1-1	TRBV6-5	.	CASSYVENTEAFF	TGTGCCAGCAGTTACGTAGAGAACACTGAAGCTTTCTTT
.	TRBJ1-1	TRBV6-5	.	CASGQLNTEAFF	TGTGCCAGCGGACAGCTGAACACTGAAGCTTTCTTT
TRBD1	TRBJ2-1	TRBV19	.	CASTLDRGSYNEQFF	TGTGCCAGTACCCTGGACAGGGGTTCCTACAATGAGCAGTTCTTC
TRBD1	TRBJ2-7	TRBV6-5	.	CASKQGAHPYEQYF	TGTGCCAGCAAGCAGGGGGCCCATCCCTACGAGCAGTACTTC
.	TRBJ2-7	TRBV19	.	CASVNSAYEQYF	TGTGCCAGCGTCAACTCGGCCTACGAGCAGTACTTC
.	TRBJ1-1	TRBV29-1	few	CSVVEGNTEAFF	TGCAGCGTTGTGGAGGGGAACACTGAAGCTTTCTTT
TRBD2	TRBJ2-7	TRBV10-3	.	CATRPVLGGNEQYF	TGTGCCACCCGCCCGGTTTTGGGGGGGAACGAGCAGTACTTC
.	TRBJ1-5	TRBV6-1	.	CASSGRGNQPQHF	TGTGCCAGCAGTGGTAGGGGCAATCAGCCCCAGCATTTT
.	TRBJ2-3	TRBV9	.	CASSLIGGGLDTQYF	TGTGCCAGCAGCCTGATTGGGGGGGGGCTGGATACGCAGTATTTT
TRBD2	TRBJ2-3	TRBV25-1	.	CASSVTSDGQYF	TGTGCCAGCAGTGTTACTAGCGACGGGCAGTATTTT
.	TRBJ1-6	TRBV2	.	CASSRQGGNSPLHF	TGTGCCAGCAGTAGGCAGGGTGGCAATTCACCCCTCCACTTT
TRBD2	TRBJ2-5	TRBV6-1	once	CASSEVPPGLAQKTQYF	TGTGCCAGCAGTGAAGTCCCTCCGGGACTAGCTCAAAAGACCCAGTACTTC